Shown below are 30 T cell receptor beta chains from a single sample sequenced in a study of T cells in Graves' hyperthyroidism and ophthalmopathy. The TCR beta CDR3 regions underwent amplification using RNA transcripts as the source. A first-round RT-PCR of the TCR CDR3 used the HTBI primer set. MiXCR, run by TCRdb on the multiplex PCR reads, gives a single entry per CDR3 protein. The sample comprises 500,000 to 750,000 distinct CDR3 sequences, approximately 44% of which are singletons, and about 7.8% rests with the top ten. The sequenced sample consisted of peripheral blood or thyroid tissue (not recorded which). These TCRs come from a woman aged 18-35 years with Graves' hyperthyroidism.

Details on this clonotype: One junction end disagrees with the germline gene, perhaps due to a read error. The CDR3 DNA reads as TGTGCCAGCAGTGTCGACAGGTTCAACACTGAAGCTTTC. Translating it yields CASSVDRFNTEAF. The chain joins TRBV2 to TRBJ2-6; perhaps TRBD1 as D (6 bases). The CDR3 loop spans 13 amino acids. Germline-derived CDR1 and CDR2 are SNHLY and FYNNEI. Using reference TRBV2 and TRBJ2-6 for the parts outside the CDR3, the full variable domain is EPEVTQTPSHQVTQMGQEVILRCVPISNHLYFYWYRQILGQKVEFLVSFYNNEISEKSEIFDDQFSVERPDGSNFTLKIRSTKLEDSAMYFCASSVDRFNTEAFGAGSRLTVL.

CDR3 sequence reads: CAWSVPGGAEAFF. The CDR3 DNA sequence: TGTGCCTGGAGTGTACCGGGAGGCGCTGAAGCTTTCTTT. The rearrangement uses TRBV30 and TRBJ1-1; no definite D call. V gave up 0 bases and J gave up 6 bases, with 11 bases separating them. The germline V gene has CDR1 GTSNPN and CDR2 SVGIG (reference sequence). The CDR3 totals 13 residues.

Ten or more counts support this clonotype. The chain is built from TRBV20-1 and TRBJ2-2, with 12 bases lining up with TRBD2. The CDR3 runs 15 residues. Germline CDR1 reads DFQATT; CDR2 reads SNEGSKA (reference sequence). J gave up 1 base and V 6 bases, and 3 bases lay outside the gene matches. Here the CDR3 reads CSAKLAGGNTGELFF. DNA of the CDR3: TGCAGTGCAAAACTAGCGGGAGGGAACACCGGGGAGCTGTTTTTT.

This chain links TRBV29-1 with TRBJ2-7; 9 nucleotides match TRBD1. CDR1 is SQVTM and CDR2 is ANQGSEA in the germline V gene. The CDR3 runs to 13 residues. J was trimmed by 6 bases and V by 5 bases; bases with no gene match: 8. Here the CDR3 DNA reads TGCAGCGTTCTAAGGGACAGGGACGGCGAGCAGTACTTC. Protein: CSVLRDRDGEQYF.

With regard to this clonotype: One end of the junction does not line up with germline, which may come from a read error. The V and J genes are TRBV7-3 and TRBJ2-5; D unresolved. The CDR3 is 14 amino acids. CDR1 and CDR2 (germline): SGHTA, FQGTGA. CDR3 bases: TGCGCCAGCAGCTCCTTCGCGGAAGCGGAGACCCAGTACTTC. It codes for CASSSFAEAETQYF.

Concerning this clonotype itself: The conserved phenylalanine or tryptophan normally closing the CDR3 is absent here, so this likely arose from a read error. No DNA is shown, since the ends of the CDR3 on it are uncertain; the CDR3 is the one TCRdb lists. The chain is built from TRBV5-6 and TRBJ1-3. Including both end residues, the CDR3 is 10 amino acids long. Per the germline V gene, CDR1 is SGHDT and CDR2 is YYEEEE. The CDR3 here is CASSSGTGLA.

This clonotype was counted between two and nine times. The chain is built from TRBV14 and TRBJ2-2, with D perhaps being TRBD1 or TRBD2 (5 bases each). Looked up from germline, CDR1 is SGHDN and CDR2 is FVKESK. V lost 4 bases, J lost 1 base, and 13 bases lay in between. The CDR3 has 16 residues. The CDR3 sequence is CASSLRAGQNTGELFF. DNA of the CDR3: TGTGCCAGCAGCCTGCGGGCAGGGCAGAACACCGGGGAGCTGTTTTTT.

This clonotype was found many times. The chain carries TRBV12-5 and TRBJ1-2; D gene unclear. CDR1 and CDR2 from the germline V gene are LGHNT and FRNRAP. CDR3 length: 15 residues. Deletions cut 0 bases from V and 8 bases from J, with 16 bases between. CDR3 in DNA: TGTGCTAGTGGTTTGGTACAAGTCCAGGCTGGCGGCTACACCTTC. It encodes CASGLVQVQAGGYTF.

This clonotype was detected ten times or more. The chain combines TRBV7-3 with TRBJ1-1; TRBD1 aligns across 9 bases. There are 14 residues in the CDR3. Germline values: CDR1 SGHTA, CDR2 FQGTGA. After removal of 5 bases from V and 4 bases from J, the junction contained 5 bases not matched to a gene. Here the CDR3 reads CASSPDRGGTEAFF. In DNA form, the CDR3 reads TGTGCCAGCAGCCCTGACAGGGGGGGCACTGAAGCTTTCTTT. Full variable domain (remainder filled in from reference TRBV7-3 and TRBJ1-1): GAGVSQTPSNKVTEKGKYVELRCDPISGHTALYWYRQSLGQGPEFLIYFQGTGAADDSGLPNDRFFAVRPEGSVSTLKIQRTERGDSAVYLCASSPDRGGTEAFFGQGTRLTVV.

This chain uses TRBV6-4 with TRBJ1-5; tentative D call: TRBD1 (5 bases). The V gene's germline CDR1 is MRHNA and CDR2 SNTAGT. V dropped 7 bases and J dropped 7 bases, with 17 bases sitting between them. The CDR3 has 14 amino acids. Here the CDR3 reads CASITGRLWQPQHF. For the CDR3, the DNA is TGTGCCAGCATCACAGGACGGCTCTGGCAGCCCCAGCATTTT.

This clonotype has more than one count but fewer than ten. V usage is TRBV7-8 and J usage is TRBJ2-7, with D unclear. The J call may not be correct, given that the DNA end is closer to TRBJ2-1. CDR1 and CDR2 (germline): SGHVS, FQNEAQ. The CDR3 runs 13 residues. Here the CDR3 reads CASSSPQWGEQFF. The CDR3 bases are TGTGCCAGCAGCTCCCCGCAATGGGGTGAGCAGTTCTTC.

In this sample, this clonotype turned up a few times. One base away lies a much larger clone, so this may be a sequencing read error. This CDR3 is CASSTSSGGETQYF. The CDR3 DNA reads TGTGCCAGTAGTACTTCTAGCGGCGGGGAGACCCAGTACTTC. The chain recombines TRBV19 with TRBJ2-5; TRBD2 matches at 7 bases. The trim removed 4 bases at V and 5 bases at J, leaving 7 bases unmatched. Germline-derived CDR1 and CDR2 are LNHDA and SQIVND (reference sequence). The CDR3 runs 14 residues. Full variable domain (missing parts from reference TRBV19 and TRBJ2-5): DGGITQSPKYLFRKEGQNVTLSCEQNLNHDAMYWYRQDPGQGLRLIYYSQIVNDFQKGDIAEGYSVSREKKESFPLTVTSAQKNPTAFYLCASSTSSGGETQYFGPGTRLLVL.

This clonotype has ten or more counts. V is TRBV13 and J is TRBJ2-7; possible D gene TRBD2, 7 bases. The V gene lost 1 base and the J gene lost 7 bases, with 17 bases spanning the gap. Germline V gives CDR1 PRHDT, CDR2 FYEKMQ (reference sequence). The CDR3 length is 15 residues. Written as DNA, the CDR3 is TGTGCCAGCAGCTTAGTAGGGGGGAGGGCCGGAGAGCAGTACTTC. Translating gives CASSLVGGRAGEQYF.

V usage is TRBV7-9 and J usage is TRBJ1-6; D is ambiguous. V shed 4 bases and J shed 11 bases, with 12 bases lying between them. CDR1 and CDR2 (germline): SEHNR, FQNEAQ (reference sequence). This CDR3 is built from 13 residues. CDR3 sequence: CASSSKGSTPLHF. As DNA, the CDR3 is TGTGCCAGCAGCTCAAAAGGGTCGACACCCCTCCACTTT.

This clonotype was seen many times. This chain joins TRBV7-9 and TRBJ1-4; D gene unclear. CDR1 is SEHNR and CDR2 is FQNEAQ in the germline V gene (reference sequence). The CDR3 loop spans 14 amino acids. V shed 2 bases and J shed 3 bases, with 7 bases lying between them. CDR3 residues: CASSLKGSNEKLFF. The CDR3 nucleotides read TGTGCCAGCAGCTTAAAAGGGTCTAATGAAAAACTGTTTTTT.

The chain joins TRBV20-1 to TRBJ2-5; 13 bases line up with TRBD2. This CDR3 spans 15 amino acids. Germline CDR1 and CDR2: DFQATT and SNEGSKA (reference sequence). The J segment lost 0 bases and the V segment lost 5 bases, leaving 3 bases of the junction unmatched. The CDR3 sequence is CSASGLAGDQETQYF. The CDR3 coding sequence is TGCAGTGCTTCCGGACTAGCGGGGGACCAAGAGACCCAGTACTTC.

The chain is built from TRBV7-9 and TRBJ2-1; D unclear. CDR1 SEHNR and CDR2 FQNEAQ come from the germline V gene (reference sequence). V was trimmed by 2 bases and J by 8 bases, leaving 19 bases between them. The length of the CDR3 is 16 residues. CDR3 DNA sequence: TGTGCCAGCAGCTTAAGCAAGGGCAGTGCATGGGATGAGCAGTTCTTC. Protein sequence: CASSLSKGSAWDEQFF.

This clonotype was observed a handful of times. V gene TRBV7-3 combines with J gene TRBJ2-7; 11 bases agree with TRBD2. The DNA end is a closer match to TRBJ2-1, so the J assignment may be wrong. CDR3 size: 15 residues. Germline CDR1 SGHTA, CDR2 FQGTGA. CDR3 sequence: CASSLRTSGYNEQFF. The CDR3 region has the DNA TGTGCCAGCAGCTTACGGACTAGCGGGTACAATGAGCAGTTCTTC.

This clonotype has only a few counts. V usage is TRBV27 and J usage is TRBJ1-4; tentative D call: TRBD1 (5 bases). V was clipped by 6 bases and J by 0 bases, with 14 bases between them. Germline V gene data show CDR1 as MNHEY and CDR2 as SMNVEV (reference sequence). The CDR3 is 16 residues long. CDR3 DNA: TGTGCCAGCAGCTCTTCGGGGGGGGCAACTAATGAAAAACTGTTTTTT. This codes for CASSSSGGATNEKLFF.

This clonotype was seen repeatedly, ten times or more. The chain recombines TRBV4-1 with TRBJ1-5; D gene unclear. V was cut by 1 base and J by 7 bases, with 11 bases left in between. The CDR3 runs 14 residues. The V gene's germline CDR1 is MGHRA and CDR2 YSYEKL. CDR3 protein: CASSQVEGSQPQHF. As DNA, the CDR3 is TGCGCCAGCAGCCAAGTAGAAGGCTCGCAGCCCCAGCATTTT.

The chain couples TRBV29-1 to TRBJ2-3; the match to TRBD1 covers 7 bases. CDR1 is SQVTM, CDR2 ANQGSEA, per germline. CDR3 length equals 15 residues. Germline trimming cut 6 bases from V and 1 base from J; bases unmatched to any gene: 10. The CDR3 DNA follows: TGCAGCGTCCCGCCCCGGCAGGGGGGCACAGATACGCAGTATTTT. It encodes CSVPPRQGGTDTQYF.

J is TRBJ2-7 and V is TRBV14; 7 positions match TRBD2. This CDR3 spans 15 amino acids. The germline gives CDR1 SGHDN, CDR2 FVKESK. The V and J ends lost 5 bases and 2 bases, in that order; junction bases with no gene match: 9. CDR3 nucleotides: TGTGCCAGCAGCGTTGATACTAGCGATACCTACGAGCAGTACTTC. It translates to CASSVDTSDTYEQYF. Supplemented by reference TRBV14 and TRBJ2-7, the full variable domain reads EAGVTQFPSHSVIEKGQTVTLRCDPISGHDNLYWYRRVMGKEIKFLLHFVKESKQDESGMPNNRFLAERTGGTYSTLKVQPAELEDSGVYFCASSVDTSDTYEQYFGPGTRLTVT.

This clonotype has a handful of counts. This chain uses TRBV28 with TRBJ1-1; D gene unclear. With 3 bases removed from V and 6 bases from J, the gap between germline ends came to 14 bases. This CDR3 is 14 amino acids long. Germline CDR1 MDHEN, CDR2 SYDVKM. This chain's CDR3 is CASSLSLPVPEAFF. As DNA, the CDR3 is TGTGCCAGCAGTTTGTCCCTCCCGGTCCCTGAAGCTTTCTTT.

This clonotype was recorded at least ten times. The V gene is TRBV7-2, the J gene TRBJ1-2; D ambiguous. The CDR3 runs to 14 residues. Germline V gene lookup returns CDR1 SGHTA and CDR2 FQGNSA. Trimming removed 6 bases from V and 4 bases from J, with 15 bases in between. CDR3 region: CASSRPAVGYGYTF. DNA of the CDR3: TGTGCCAGCAGTCGCCCGGCAGTGGGCTATGGCTACACCTTC.

Only one count was recorded for this clonotype. Possible read error: a much larger clone is one base away. V gene TRBV11-2 combines with J gene TRBJ2-6; D is tentatively TRBD1 or TRBD2 (5 bases each). The germline V gene encodes CDR1 SGHAT and CDR2 FQNNGV. The CDR3 totals 18 residues. The CDR3 region is CASSFSGAGMSGANVLTF. The CDR3 DNA follows: TGCGCCAGCAGCTTCTCCGGGGCAGGGATGTCTGGGGCCAACGTCCTGACTTTC.

The chain recombines TRBV5-1 with TRBJ2-7; D is possibly TRBD1 (6 bases). The CDR3 contains 19 residues. The V gene's germline CDR1 is SGHRS and CDR2 YFSETQ. V was pared by 0 bases and J by 0 bases, with 22 bases between. CDR3 in amino acids: CASSLGRGLGARDSYEQYF. CDR3 bases: TGCGCCAGCAGCTTGGGACGAGGACTGGGGGCGCGTGACTCCTACGAGCAGTACTTC.

Of note for this clonotype: Since a much larger clone is just one base distant, this may be a read error. The chain employs TRBV19 and TRBJ1-4; D gene ambiguous. V lost 3 bases to trimming and J lost 6 bases, with 8 bases between them. The CDR3 covers 13 residues. Per the germline V gene, CDR1 is LNHDA and CDR2 is SQIVND (reference sequence). This CDR3 is CASSIDRDEKLFF. In DNA form, the CDR3 reads TGTGCCAGTAGTATTGACCGGGATGAAAAACTGTTTTTT.

The chain links TRBV2 to TRBJ2-6; D is ambiguous. The CDR3 totals 14 residues. From germline, CDR1 is SNHLY and CDR2 FYNNEI. V was shortened by 4 bases and J by 9 bases, with 13 bases between the two germline ends. CDR3: CASSVEGWDNVLTF. In DNA, the CDR3 is TGTGCCAGCAGTGTGGAAGGTTGGGACAACGTCCTGACTTTC.

The gene calls are TRBV5-1 and TRBJ1-1, with a weak D call TRBD1 (6 bases). Trimming took 1 base from V and 4 from J, leaving 14 bases between them. The CDR3 sequence is 15 residues long. Germline values: CDR1 SGHRS, CDR2 YFSETQ. CDR3 sequence (DNA): TGCGCCAGCAGCTTGCGAGGGGGATCGGGCACTGAAGCTTTCTTT. Amino acid sequence: CASSLRGGSGTEAFF.

The sample holds a few counts of this clonotype. This rearrangement joins TRBV4-1 to TRBJ1-5; no clear D gene. The CDR3 is 15 amino acids. Trimming removed 0 bases at V and 14 bases at J, with 20 bases between. Germline CDR1 reads MGHRA; CDR2 reads YSYEKL. CDR3 nucleotide sequence: TGCGCCAGCAGCCAAGATCGGGCACCAGCAAGATGGAAGCATTTT. This encodes CASSQDRAPARWKHF.